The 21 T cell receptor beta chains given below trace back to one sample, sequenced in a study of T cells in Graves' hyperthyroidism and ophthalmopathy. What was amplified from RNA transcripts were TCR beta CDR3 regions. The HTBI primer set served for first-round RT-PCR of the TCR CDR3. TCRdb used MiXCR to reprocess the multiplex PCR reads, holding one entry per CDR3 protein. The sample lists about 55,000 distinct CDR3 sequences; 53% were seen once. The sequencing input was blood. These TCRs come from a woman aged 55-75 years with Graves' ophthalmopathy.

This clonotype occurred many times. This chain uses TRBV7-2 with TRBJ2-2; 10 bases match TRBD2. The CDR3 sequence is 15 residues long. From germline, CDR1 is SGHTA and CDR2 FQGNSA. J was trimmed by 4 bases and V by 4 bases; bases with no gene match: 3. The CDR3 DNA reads TGTGCCAGCAGCTATCTAGCGGGGGCCACCGGGGAGCTGTTTTTT. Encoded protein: CASSYLAGATGELFF.

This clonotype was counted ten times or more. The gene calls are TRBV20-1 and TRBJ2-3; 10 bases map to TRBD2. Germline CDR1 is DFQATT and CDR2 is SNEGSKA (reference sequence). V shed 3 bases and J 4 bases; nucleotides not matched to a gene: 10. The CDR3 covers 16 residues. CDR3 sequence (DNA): TGCAGTGCTAGGACAGGTCTAGCGGGAGCAGCAGATACGCAGTATTTT. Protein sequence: CSARTGLAGAADTQYF.

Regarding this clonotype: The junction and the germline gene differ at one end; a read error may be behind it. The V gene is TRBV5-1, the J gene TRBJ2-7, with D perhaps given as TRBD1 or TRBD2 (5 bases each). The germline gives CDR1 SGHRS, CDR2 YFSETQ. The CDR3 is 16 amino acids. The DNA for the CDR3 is TGCACCAGCAGCCTTACGTCCGAGGGGCTAAGAGGCGAGCAGTACTTC. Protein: CTSSLTSEGLRGEQYF.

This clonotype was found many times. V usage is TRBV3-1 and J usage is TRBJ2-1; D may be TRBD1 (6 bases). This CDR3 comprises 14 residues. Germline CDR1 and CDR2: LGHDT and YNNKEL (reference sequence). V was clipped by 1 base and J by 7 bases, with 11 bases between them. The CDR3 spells CASSQAGRGNEQFF. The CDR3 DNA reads TGTGCCAGCAGCCAAGCGGGAAGGGGGAATGAGCAGTTCTTC.

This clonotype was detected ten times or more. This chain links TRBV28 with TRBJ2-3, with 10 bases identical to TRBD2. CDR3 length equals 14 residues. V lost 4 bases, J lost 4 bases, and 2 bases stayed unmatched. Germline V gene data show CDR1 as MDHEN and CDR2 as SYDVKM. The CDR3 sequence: CASSSSGSADTQYF. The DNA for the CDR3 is TGTGCCAGCAGTTCTAGCGGGAGCGCAGATACGCAGTATTTT.

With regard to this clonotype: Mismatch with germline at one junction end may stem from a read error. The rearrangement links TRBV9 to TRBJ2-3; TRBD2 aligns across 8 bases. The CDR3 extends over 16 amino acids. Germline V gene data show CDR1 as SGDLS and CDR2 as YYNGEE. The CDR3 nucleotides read TGTGTCAGCAGCGTATGGGCGGGGGGACGCACAGATACGCAGTATTTT. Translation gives CVSSVWAGGRTDTQYF.

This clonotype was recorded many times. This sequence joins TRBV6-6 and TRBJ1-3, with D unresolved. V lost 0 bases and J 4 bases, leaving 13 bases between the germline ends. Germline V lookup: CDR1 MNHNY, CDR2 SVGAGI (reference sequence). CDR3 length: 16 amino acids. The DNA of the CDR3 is TGTGCCAGCAGTTACTCAGGGTCGGCGGGGGGAAACACCATATATTTT. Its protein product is CASSYSGSAGGNTIYF.

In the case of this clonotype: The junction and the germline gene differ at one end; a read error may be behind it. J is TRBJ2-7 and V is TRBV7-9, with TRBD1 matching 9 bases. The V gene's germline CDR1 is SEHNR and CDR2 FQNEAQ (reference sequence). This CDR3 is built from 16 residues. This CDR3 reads CTSSFWPGTGTVEQYF. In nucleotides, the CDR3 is TGTACCAGCAGCTTTTGGCCCGGGACAGGGACAGTAGAGCAGTACTTC.

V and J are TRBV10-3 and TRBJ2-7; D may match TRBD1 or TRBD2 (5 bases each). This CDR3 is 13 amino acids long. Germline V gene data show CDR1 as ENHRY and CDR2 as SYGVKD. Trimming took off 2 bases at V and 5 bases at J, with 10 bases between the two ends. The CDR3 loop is CAISEVGEDEQYF. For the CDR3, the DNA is TGTGCCATCAGTGAGGTGGGGGAAGACGAGCAGTACTTC.

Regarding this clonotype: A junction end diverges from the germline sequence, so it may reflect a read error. This CDR3 reads CAGSPRDIYNEQFF. As DNA, the CDR3 is TGTGCCGGCAGCCCCCGGGACATCTACAATGAACAGTTCTTC. The gene calls are TRBV9 and TRBJ2-1, with TRBD1 as a possible D gene (6 bases). The CDR3 has 14 residues. Germline V gene sequence: CDR1 SGDLS, CDR2 YYNGEE.

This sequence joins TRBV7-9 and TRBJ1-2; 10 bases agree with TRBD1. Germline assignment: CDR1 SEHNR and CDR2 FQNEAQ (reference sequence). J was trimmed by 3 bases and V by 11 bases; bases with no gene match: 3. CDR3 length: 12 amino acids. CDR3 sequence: CAGDRGDYGYTF. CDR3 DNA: TGTGCCGGGGACAGGGGAGACTATGGCTACACCTTC.

The CDR3 protein is CASSFFDRNYGYNEQFF. CDR3 coding DNA: TGTGCCAGCAGCTTTTTTGACAGGAACTATGGCTACAATGAGCAGTTCTTC. The chain combines TRBV7-2 with TRBJ2-1, with D possibly TRBD1 on 6 matching bases. CDR3 size: 17 residues. Trimming pared 3 bases from V and 3 bases from J, leaving 18 bases between. Germline V gene lookup returns CDR1 SGHTA and CDR2 FQGNSA.

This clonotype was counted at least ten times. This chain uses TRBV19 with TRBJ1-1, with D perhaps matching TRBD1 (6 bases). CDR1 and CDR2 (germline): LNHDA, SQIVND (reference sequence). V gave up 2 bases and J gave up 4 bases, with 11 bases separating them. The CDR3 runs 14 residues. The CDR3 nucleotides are TGTGCCAGTAGTATAAGGGTCAGGGGCACTGAAGCTTTCTTT. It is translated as CASSIRVRGTEAFF. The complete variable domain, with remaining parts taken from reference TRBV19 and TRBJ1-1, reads DGGITQSPKYLFRKEGQNVTLSCEQNLNHDAMYWYRQDPGQGLRLIYYSQIVNDFQKGDIAEGYSVSREKKESFPLTVTSAQKNPTAFYLCASSIRVRGTEAFFGQGTRLTVV.

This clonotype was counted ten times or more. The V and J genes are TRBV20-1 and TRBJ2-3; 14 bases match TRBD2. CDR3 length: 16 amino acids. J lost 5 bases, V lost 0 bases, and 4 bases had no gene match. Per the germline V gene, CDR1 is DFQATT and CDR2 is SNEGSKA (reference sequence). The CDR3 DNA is TGCAGTGCTAGAGATGGACTAGCGGGGGGAGTAGATACGCAGTATTTT. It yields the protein CSARDGLAGGVDTQYF.

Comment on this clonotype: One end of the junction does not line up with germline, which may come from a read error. This CDR3 is CASSMTETSTDTQYF. The CDR3 coding sequence is TGTGCCAGCAGTATGACAGAGACTAGCACAGATACACAGTATTTT. The rearrangement links TRBV6-4 to TRBJ2-3, with 7 bases that match TRBD2. Germline V gene data show CDR1 as MRHNA and CDR2 as SNTAGT. This CDR3 is built from 15 residues.

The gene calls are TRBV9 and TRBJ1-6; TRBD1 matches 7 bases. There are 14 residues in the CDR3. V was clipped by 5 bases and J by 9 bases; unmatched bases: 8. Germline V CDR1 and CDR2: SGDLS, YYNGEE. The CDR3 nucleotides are TGTGCCAGCAGAGACAGGGACGGGGGTTCACCCCTCCACTTT. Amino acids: CASRDRDGGSPLHF.

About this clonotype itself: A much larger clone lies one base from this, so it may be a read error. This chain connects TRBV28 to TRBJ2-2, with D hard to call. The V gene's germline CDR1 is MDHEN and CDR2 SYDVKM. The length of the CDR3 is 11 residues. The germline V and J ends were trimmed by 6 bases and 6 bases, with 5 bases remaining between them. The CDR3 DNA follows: TGTGCCAGCAGCTTTGCCGGGGAGCTGTTTTTT. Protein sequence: CASSFAGELFF.

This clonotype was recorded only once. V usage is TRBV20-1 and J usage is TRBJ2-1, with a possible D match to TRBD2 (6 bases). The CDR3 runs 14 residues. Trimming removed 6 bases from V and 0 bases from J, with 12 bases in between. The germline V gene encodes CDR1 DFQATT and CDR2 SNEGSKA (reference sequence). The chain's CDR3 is CSAWWRDSYNEQFF. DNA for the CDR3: TGCAGTGCCTGGTGGCGGGACTCCTACAATGAGCAGTTCTTC.

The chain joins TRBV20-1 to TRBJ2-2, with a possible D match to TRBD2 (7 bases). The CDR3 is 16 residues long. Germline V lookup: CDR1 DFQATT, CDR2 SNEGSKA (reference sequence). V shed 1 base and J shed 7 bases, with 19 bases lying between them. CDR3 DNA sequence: TGCAGTGCTAGAGGAGGGGGGGAAGCCGACATCGGGGAGCTGTTTTTT. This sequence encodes CSARGGGEADIGELFF.

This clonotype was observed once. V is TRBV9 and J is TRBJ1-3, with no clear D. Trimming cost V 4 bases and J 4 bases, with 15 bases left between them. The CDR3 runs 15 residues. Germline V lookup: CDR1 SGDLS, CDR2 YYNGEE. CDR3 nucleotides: TGTGCCAGCAGCCCCAAGGTGAGGATGGGAAACACCATATATTTT. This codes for CASSPKVRMGNTIYF.

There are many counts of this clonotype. The CDR3 protein is CASTQGSGNQPQHF. In nucleotides, the CDR3 is TGTGCCAGCACACAGGGGTCGGGCAATCAGCCCCAGCATTTT. The rearrangement joins TRBV6-1 to TRBJ1-5; 7 bases align to TRBD1. Unmatched junction bases numbered 5, after V lost 7 bases and J lost 2 bases. The germline V gene encodes CDR1 MNHNS and CDR2 SASEGT. The CDR3 loop spans 14 amino acids.